These T cell receptor beta chains were read from a single sample in a study of T-cell reconstitution after alpha-beta-depleted transplantation in children. TCRdb re-analysed the PCR reads in MiXCR, keeping a single row per CDR3 protein. This table has about 540,000 distinct CDR3 sequences, approximately 16% appearing once. Specimen: PBMCs from the stem cell graft donor, collected from the stem cell graft. These receptors all stem from a human donor who donated a stem cell graft to a child with acute lymphoblastic leukemia. Both conserved end residues are part of each CDR3. A D gene is named only where the DNA matches it firmly. Clone size is not always given. Where it is, it says once, few, many or a class for expanded clones.

D gene: TRBD1
clone size: few
J gene: TRBJ2-1
V gene: TRBV20-1
CDR3 DNA: TGCAGTGCTAGAGGACAGGGGTCAGATCCCCTTTACAATGAGCAGTTCTTC
CDR3 protein: CSARGQGSDPLYNEQFF

D gene: TRBD2
clone size: .
J gene: TRBJ2-7
V gene: TRBV7-9
CDR3 DNA: TGTGCCAGCAGCTTAGTGTCACCGGGAGGCGAGCAGTACTTC
CDR3 protein: CASSLVSPGGEQYF

D gene: TRBD2
clone size: few
J gene: TRBJ2-3
V gene: TRBV20-1
CDR3 DNA: TGCAGTGCTCGGCGTCCGGGACTAGCGAGGTCAGATACGCAGTATTTT
CDR3 protein: CSARRPGLARSDTQYF

D gene: .
clone size: .
J gene: TRBJ2-1
V gene: TRBV11-2
CDR3 DNA: TGTGCCAGCAGCTTCCTTGAGGGGCGTATCTTCTTC
CDR3 protein: CASSFLEGRIFF

D gene: .
clone size: .
J gene: TRBJ2-2
V gene: TRBV6-1
CDR3 DNA: TGTGCCAGCAGCCTGGGACCCAGAACGAACACCGGGGAGCTGTTTTTT
CDR3 protein: CASSLGPRTNTGELFF

D gene: .
clone size: .
J gene: TRBJ2-3
V gene: TRBV6-1
CDR3 DNA: TGTGCCAGTACGTGGGCCACAGATACGCAGTATTTT
CDR3 protein: CASTWATDTQYF

D gene: .
clone size: .
J gene: TRBJ2-3
V gene: TRBV4-1
CDR3 DNA: TGCGCCAGCAGCCAAGGCCTACCAGGGAATACGCAGTATTTT
CDR3 protein: CASSQGLPGNTQYF

D gene: TRBD2
clone size: many
J gene: TRBJ2-3
V gene: TRBV27
CDR3 DNA: TGTGCCAGCAGTTCGGTAGCGGGAGGTGAGGATACGCAGTATTTT
CDR3 protein: CASSSVAGGEDTQYF

D gene: TRBD2
clone size: few
J gene: TRBJ2-1
V gene: TRBV27
CDR3 DNA: TGTGCCAGCAGTTTGGCCCGGGGACTAGTTTACAATGAGCAGTTCTTC
CDR3 protein: CASSLARGLVYNEQFF

D gene: .
clone size: few
J gene: TRBJ2-2
V gene: TRBV6-5
CDR3 DNA: TGTGCCAGCTTCCCTAGCGCGAACACCGGGGAGCTGTTTTTT
CDR3 protein: CASFPSANTGELFF

D gene: TRBD2
clone size: few
J gene: TRBJ2-7
V gene: TRBV4-1
CDR3 DNA: TGCGCCAGCAGCCAAGCGGATGGACTAGCGGAGATACCCTTTGACTTC
CDR3 protein: CASSQADGLAEIPFDF

D gene: .
clone size: .
J gene: TRBJ2-1
V gene: TRBV6-5
CDR3 DNA: TGTGCCAGCAGCATTACGGGGAATGAGCAGTTCTTC
CDR3 protein: CASSITGNEQFF